These 7 T cell receptor beta chains share one sample of origin, sequenced in a study of vaccination and CD4 T cells after COVID-19. With the Oncomine TCR Beta short-read assay, DNA from cultured CD4+ T cells was sequenced. TCRdb re-called the PCR reads with MiXCR, one entry per CDR3 protein. The sample carries more than 13,000 distinct CDR3 sequences, under 25% recorded once. Their recognized antigens are unknown. Sample treatment: approximately 10-day PBMC culture with coronavirus spike peptide pools or control peptides (ViraFEST assay). The specimen sequenced was cultured CD4+ T cells from blood. The receptors were gathered from a human donor with COVID-19.

By frequency in the sample, this clonotype is medium-sized (0.01 to 0.1%). The chain recombines TRBV7-2 with TRBJ1-2; a possible D gene is TRBD1 (5 bases). V was clipped by 0 bases and J by 2 bases, with 10 bases between them. The CDR3 consists of 15 residues. The germline CDR1 and CDR2 sequences are SGHTA and FQGNSA. CDR3 DNA: TGTGCCAGCAGCTTAGCGGGGGATGCGAACTATGGCTACACCTTC. It specifies CASSLAGDANYGYTF.

This clonotype was observed a few times. The DNA for the CDR3 is TGTGCCAGCAGTTTTGTGGGGGATCAGCCCCAGCATTTT. Translated, it gives CASSFVGDQPQHF. The chain carries TRBV12-3 or TRBV12-4 and TRBJ1-5, with D tentatively TRBD1 (5 bases). The CDR3 loop spans 13 amino acids. V lost 3 bases to trimming and J lost 5 bases, with 8 bases between them.

By frequency in the sample, this clonotype is medium-sized. This chain links TRBV27 with TRBJ2-7; D is perhaps TRBD1 (6 bases). CDR1 MNHEY and CDR2 SMNVEV come from the germline V gene (reference sequence). The CDR3 is 15 amino acids. V lost 0 bases, J lost 2 bases, and 11 bases lay in between. CDR3 protein: CASSLSTGVTYEQYF. The DNA for the CDR3 is TGTGCCAGCAGTTTATCGACAGGTGTTACCTACGAGCAGTACTTC.

CDR3 in amino acids: CASSPAGFGRGTNTGELFF. The CDR3 bases are TGTGCCAGCAGCCCAGCGGGTTTTGGCCGGGGGACCAACACCGGGGAGCTGTTTTTT. V is TRBV11-1 and J is TRBJ2-2, with a possible D match to TRBD2 (6 bases). The CDR3 loop spans 19 amino acids. V lost 5 bases and J lost 2, with 24 bases in between. In germline, CDR1 is SGHAT, CDR2 FQDESV (reference sequence).

V usage is TRBV20-1 and J usage is TRBJ1-6; TRBD1 matches 9 bases. Trimming took 0 bases from V and 5 from J; bases not matched to a gene: 5. There are 16 residues in the CDR3. Germline CDR1 is DFQATT and CDR2 is SNEGSKA (reference sequence). The CDR3 DNA reads TGCAGTGCTAGAGATGGGACAGGGACAAATAATTCACCCCTCCACTTT. Translation: CSARDGTGTNNSPLHF.

The count of this clonotype is one. A junction boundary mismatches the germline segment, possibly from a read error. CDR3 in amino acids: CVSSIRSPGQGADTQYF. For the CDR3, the DNA is TGTGTCAGTAGTATCAGGAGCCCGGGACAGGGAGCAGATACGCAGTATTTT. V usage is TRBV19 and J usage is TRBJ2-3, with TRBD1 identical over 9 bases. The germline CDR1 and CDR2 sequences are LNHDA and SQIVND (reference sequence). The CDR3 totals 17 residues.

The chain carries TRBV30 and TRBJ1-4, with a weak D call TRBD1 (6 bases). CDR1 and CDR2 (germline): GTSNPN, SVGIG (reference sequence). Trimming took 0 bases from V and 8 from J, leaving 13 bases between them. The CDR3 contains 14 residues. The CDR3 here is CAWSVRGGEEKLFF. The CDR3 bases are TGTGCCTGGAGTGTAAGGGGGGGGGAAGAAAAACTGTTTTTT.